The present T cell receptor (beta chain) was sequenced within a study of cytomegalovirus exposure and HLA in healthy donors. Study as a whole: Roughly 80 million unique TCRs from HLA-typed donors made up an early data release. General study findings and limits: In vitro, a few CMV-associated chains proved specific for CMV antigens.

This clone is medium-sized within its sample. The antigen remains undetermined. PCR employed 60 Vbeta and 13 Jbeta primers. As originally analysed: A later analysis tallied roughly 77 million unique TCR beta chains, about 12 million of them shared. Repertoires were generated with immunoSEQ multiplex PCR, while TCRdb's copy carries only in-frame clones and drops some. For V, J and clone size, that table is used; D and trimming come from the DNA. The sample contains more than 95,000 clones, around 75% of which appear only once. With 3 bases removed from V and 4 bases from J, the gap between germline ends came to 10 bases. The germline V gene has CDR1 MNHNS and CDR2 SASEGT. The length of the CDR3 is 14 residues.

The clonotype comes from a woman aged 50 to 60 in good health and CMV-seropositive. The J gene is TRBJ2-1, the V gene TRBV6-1; D unresolved. The sequencing input was PBMCs. The chain's CDR3 is CASSEYLPYNEQFF. For the CDR3, the DNA is TGTGCCAGCAGTGAGTATCTCCCGTACAATGAGCAGTTCTTC.